This T cell receptor beta chain was captured in a study of cytomegalovirus exposure and HLA in healthy donors (TCRdb year 2017). For context, the study as a whole: An earlier analysis of roughly 630 of the donors reported approximately 270 Gb of sequence data and roughly 100 million unique TCR beta sequences from about 200 million T cells. Roughly 300 gigabases of sequencing data and around 85 million unique TCR sequences made up an early release that covered over 550 HLA-typed donors. Donor age, sex, ethnicity and CMV serostatus were compiled alongside the repertoire data. All discovery cohort repertoires had been generated using a single sequencing platform. The genetic ancestry cluster associated with self-reported Caucasian donors included 80% to 90% of the approximately 430 genotyped donors. The number of donors typed differed by locus, with about 629-630 for A, B, C, DRB1 and DQB1, more than 500 for DQA1, 600 to 610 for DPA1, and some 470 for DPB1. To study patterns of TCR occurrence, a later analysis re-analyzed previously published TCR beta repertoires from several hundred donors and added high-resolution HLA genotyping. A handful of DR-DQ haplotypes were handled as single units for association and clustering because linkage in the cohort was strong. To predict cytomegalovirus infection status, the study brought together high-throughput TCR immunosequencing, statistical association of individual TCRs with disease status, and machine learning. The study was designed to test whether signatures of past pathogen exposure could be identified by cataloging public T cell receptors. The study used immunosequencing to profile the T cell repertoires of approximately 650 subjects and linked those repertoires to cytomegalovirus serostatus. The later analysis used no new phenotypic data to find candidate immune exposures, relying instead on TCR beta sequences and their occurrence across donors. A later genetic analysis used genome-wide SNP genotypes for about 55% of the 666 donors, treating that subset as a discovery cohort. Across some 400 genotyped donors of the cohort, an average of about 200,000 unique TCR beta nucleotide sequences per donor were sequenced, and around 19% of those sequences were non-productive. To decide whether each TCR beta V gene segment behaved as functional or pseudogenic, an earlier analysis of some 580 of the donors relied on high-throughput TCR beta sequencing. Class I and class II HLA loci were covered by the typing at four-digit resolution. Along with the approximately 700-subject first cohort, a separate validation cohort of more than 90 different subjects was used. What the research found in general, with its limitations: Some IMGT-functional V segments, including TRBV6-2 and TRBV6-3, could not be told apart with the 87-base-pair reads, so those segments were excluded. At a false discovery rate of 0.05, a later analysis linked 16,000 or so TCR beta sequences to specific HLA alleles. Strong co-occurrence of HLA alleles, especially DR and DQ, made assigning TCR associations to individual alleles difficult. For the cohort, immune exposure information was limited to CMV serostatus. According to the authors, the approach could potentially be generalized to other disease states and immunological phenotypes. A further reported finding was that TCR beta sequences accurately predicted the HLA-A and HLA-B alleles for most subjects in the first cohort. Most TCR sequences were observed very rarely across donors, whereas some public TCRs were present in many individuals. A cluster of highly shared sequence variants was judged likely to represent a technical artifact of the sequencing pipeline. According to a later analysis, parvovirus B19, influenza, CMV and Epstein-Barr virus appeared linked to several top co-occurrence clusters. A later analysis found that HLA-associated TCR beta chains were more clonally expanded and had lower generation probabilities than equally common non-associated chains. Most CMV-associated TCR beta chains appeared to be HLA-restricted in a later analysis, and the HLA associations seemed to be driven largely by CMV exposure. The classifier was reported to diagnose cytomegalovirus status with high specificity and sensitivity in both the original and validation cohorts. In an earlier analysis of approximately 590 of the donors, most TCR beta V segments appeared in productive rearrangements about 90% or about 30% of the time, broadly matching IMGT annotations. Because counts were too low, around 17 rarely observed V segments, including chromosome 9 orphons, were left out of the earlier analysis of roughly 600 of the donors. In the study, 164 TCR beta chains were listed as associated with cytomegalovirus. In a later analysis, TCR association rates were found to vary across HLA loci, with the most associated TCRs seen for DRB1 alleles and the fewest for HLA-C alleles. In vitro tests confirmed that three of the cytomegalovirus-associated TCR beta chains recognize cytomegalovirus antigens. Only TCR beta chains were sequenced in this cohort, and the absence of alpha or paired-chain data limited detectable features. Sequencing depth was assumed to be roughly uniform across donors in the presence/absence analyses, though that assumption may not hold. A later genetic analysis reported fewer N-insertions in productive TCRs among donors in an Asian-associated ancestry cluster than the roughly 720-donor mean. In a later genetic analysis, a missense DCLRE1C variant was associated with V-gene and J-gene trimming of TCR beta chains, and the association was replicated in an independent cohort. Correlated functional status among segregating V segments might be attributable to linkage disequilibrium, but an unknown experimental factor could not be ruled out. Because some donors lacked HLA typing at each locus, the association tests relied only on the typed subset.

The cohort was made up of approximately 670 healthy bone marrow donors. All cohort members were sampled while nominally healthy, although unrecorded immune exposures were likely present. The donor was CMV seronegative and belonged to the group of 350 or so seronegative cohort members. A peripheral blood sample was collected from each donor, and TCR beta sequencing was performed on peripheral blood mononuclear cells. Genomic DNA was extracted from the blood cell samples with the Qiagen DNeasy Blood Extraction Kit. This clone was picked up a small number of times. Its antigen is unknown. Base qualities were left out, and no much larger clone turns up one base away. From the germline V gene, CDR1 is SGHTS and CDR2 is YDEGEE. Trimming costs V 0 bases and J 0 bases, and their ends lie 10 bases apart. The CDR3 goes from the cysteine to the phenylalanine over 15 residues. CDR3 DNA is the only sequence kept; it has 45 bases, read in frame from the first base.

Library preparation used the immunoSEQ multiplex PCR assay. For the multiplex PCR, a mixture combining 60 forward primers for TCR Vbeta segments and 13 reverse primers for TCR Jbeta segments was used. Amplification of the CDR3 region of rearranged TCR beta genes was performed with a multiplex PCR assay on genomic DNA. On the Illumina HiSeq System, the amplified TCR beta libraries were sequenced as 87-base-pair reads. In the source study's methods: Across the roughly 600 repertoires, a later analysis counted around 80 million unique TCR beta chains, around 11 million of which were shared by at least two donors. A nearest-neighbor algorithm error-corrected the raw reads and collapsed the reads into unique sequences, merging closely related sequences to remove PCR and sequencing errors. V, D and J gene segments were assigned by aligning CDR3 sequences to IMGT reference sequences. For a sequence to be retained, a match of at least six nucleotides to both a V gene segment and a J gene segment was required. A rearrangement counted as productive if the CDR3 had no stop codons and remained in frame with V and J, and every other rearrangement counted as non-productive. Following IMGT convention, CDR3 was defined as the stretch from the second conserved V-encoded cysteine up to the conserved J-encoded phenylalanine. Sequences without an unambiguous match to a single V gene segment were excluded from the earlier analysis of a few hundred of the donors. In an earlier analysis of about 590 of the donors, a V segment was called functional when productive rearrangements were above 56.7%, and segregating when the standard deviation between donors exceeded 5%. A statistical classification framework was built for diagnosing cytomegalovirus status from the catalog of TCR beta chain sequences. In a later analysis, TCR nucleotide sequences were compared against IMGT/GENE-DB human TR gene sequences so that V and J genes could be assigned. In a later analysis, CDR3 sequences and most-parsimonious VDJ recombination scenarios were assigned using the TCRdist pipeline. In a later analysis, each TCR beta chain was defined by its CDR3 amino acid sequence together with its V-gene family, and reads lacking a unique V-gene family were excluded. A later analysis removed several hundred highly shared, low-generation-probability nucleotide sequences to deal with suspected cross-contamination and a sequencing artifact. For each public chain, a later analysis derived a clonal expansion index from normalized ranks of inferred template counts within each repertoire. In a later analysis, generation probabilities were computed with a VDJ recombination model fitted to out-of-frame rearrangements, and the resulting probabilities were checked against IGoR. A later analysis scored TCR-TCR, TCR-HLA and TCR-CMV co-occurrence with hypergeometric tests, applying a repertoire-size bias correction to TCR pairs. To estimate false discovery rates, a later analysis permuted the HLA or CMV assignments 20 times. In a later analysis, co-occurring TCRs were grouped using DBSCAN, and TCRdist sequence similarity was added for clustering within HLA-allele-positive subsets. For co-occurrence clustering, repertoires with fewer than 30,000 or more than 120,000 public chains were excluded, along with roughly five repertoires with anomalous nucleotide sharing. TCRdb provides this immuneACCESS table in a form limited to in-frame rearrangements. Some clones are lacking; in checked studies, under half of them reflect an unresolved V gene, and why the rest are absent is not known. V and J calls and clone size are those listed in that table; D and trimming were worked out from the DNA. Recorded for this sample are under 200,000 clones; roughly 78% of them occurred a single time. The ten largest make up under 4% of the sample.

Sequencing was performed on PBMCs. The receptor was isolated from a woman between 40 and 50 years old in good health and CMV-seronegative. Here the chain combines TRBV5-8 and TRBJ2-7, with TRBD2 tentatively as D gene (5 bases match). The bases are TGTGCCAGCAGCTTGGCGGACCGGGGCTCCTACGAGCAGTACTTC. It specifies CASSLADRGSYEQYF.